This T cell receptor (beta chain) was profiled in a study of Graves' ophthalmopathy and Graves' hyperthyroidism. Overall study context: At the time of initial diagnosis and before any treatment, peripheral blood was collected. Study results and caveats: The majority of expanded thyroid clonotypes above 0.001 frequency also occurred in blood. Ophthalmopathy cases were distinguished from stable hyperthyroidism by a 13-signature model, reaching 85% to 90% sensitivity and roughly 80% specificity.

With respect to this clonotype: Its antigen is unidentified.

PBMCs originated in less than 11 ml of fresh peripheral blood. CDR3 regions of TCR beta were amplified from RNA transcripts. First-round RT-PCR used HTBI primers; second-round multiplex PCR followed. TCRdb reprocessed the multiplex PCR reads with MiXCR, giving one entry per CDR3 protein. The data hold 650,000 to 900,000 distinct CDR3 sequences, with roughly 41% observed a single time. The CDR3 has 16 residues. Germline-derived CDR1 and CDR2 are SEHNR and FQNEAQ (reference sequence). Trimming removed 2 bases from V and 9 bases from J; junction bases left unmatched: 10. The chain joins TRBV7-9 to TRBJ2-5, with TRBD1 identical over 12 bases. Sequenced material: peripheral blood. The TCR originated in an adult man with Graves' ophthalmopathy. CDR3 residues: CASSLLGTGGEGAQYF. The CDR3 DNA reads TGTGCCAGCAGCTTATTAGGGACAGGGGGCGAAGGAGCCCAGTACTTC.